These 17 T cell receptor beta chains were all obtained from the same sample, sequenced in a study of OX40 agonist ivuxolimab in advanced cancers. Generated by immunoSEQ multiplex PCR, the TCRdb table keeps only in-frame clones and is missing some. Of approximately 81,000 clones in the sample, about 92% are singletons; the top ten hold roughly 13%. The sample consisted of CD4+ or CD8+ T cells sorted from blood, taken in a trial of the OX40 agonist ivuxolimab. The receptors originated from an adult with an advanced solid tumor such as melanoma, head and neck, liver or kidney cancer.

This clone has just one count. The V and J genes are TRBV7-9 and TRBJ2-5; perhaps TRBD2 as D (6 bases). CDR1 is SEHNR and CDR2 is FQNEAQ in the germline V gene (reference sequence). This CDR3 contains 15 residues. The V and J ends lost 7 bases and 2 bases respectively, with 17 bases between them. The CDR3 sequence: CASIPRGGTQETQYF. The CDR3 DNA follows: TGTGCCAGCATACCTCGCGGCGGGACTCAAGAGACCCAGTACTTC.

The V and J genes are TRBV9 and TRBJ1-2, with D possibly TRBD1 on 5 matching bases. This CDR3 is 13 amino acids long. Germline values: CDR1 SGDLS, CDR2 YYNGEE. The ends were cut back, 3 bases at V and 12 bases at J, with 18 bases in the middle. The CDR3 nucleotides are TGTGCCAGCAGCGGGGCCCGGGACCGACCTAACACCTTC. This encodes CASSGARDRPNTF.

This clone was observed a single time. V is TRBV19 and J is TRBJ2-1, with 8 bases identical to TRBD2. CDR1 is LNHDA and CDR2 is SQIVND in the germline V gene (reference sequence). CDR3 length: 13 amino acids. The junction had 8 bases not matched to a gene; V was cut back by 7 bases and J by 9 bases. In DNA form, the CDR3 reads TGTGCCAGTATCGTGAGCCGGGAGGGTGAGCAGTTCTTC. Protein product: CASIVSREGEQFF. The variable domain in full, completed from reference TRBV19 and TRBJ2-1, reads DGGITQSPKYLFRKEGQNVTLSCEQNLNHDAMYWYRQDPGQGLRLIYYSQIVNDFQKGDIAEGYSVSREKKESFPLTVTSAQKNPTAFYLCASIVSREGEQFFGPGTRLTVL.

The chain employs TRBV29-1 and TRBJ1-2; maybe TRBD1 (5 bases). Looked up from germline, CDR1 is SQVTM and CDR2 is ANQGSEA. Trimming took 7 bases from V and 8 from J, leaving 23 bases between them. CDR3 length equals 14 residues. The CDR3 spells CSGIGTDKIWGYTF. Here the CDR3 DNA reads TGCAGCGGCATAGGGACCGACAAAATATGGGGCTACACCTTC.

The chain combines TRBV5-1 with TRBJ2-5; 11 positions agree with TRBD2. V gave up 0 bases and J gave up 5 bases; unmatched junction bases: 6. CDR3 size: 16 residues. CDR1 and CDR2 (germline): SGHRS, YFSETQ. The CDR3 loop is CASSLGRLAGLETQYF. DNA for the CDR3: TGCGCCAGCAGCTTGGGGAGACTAGCGGGGCTGGAGACCCAGTACTTC.

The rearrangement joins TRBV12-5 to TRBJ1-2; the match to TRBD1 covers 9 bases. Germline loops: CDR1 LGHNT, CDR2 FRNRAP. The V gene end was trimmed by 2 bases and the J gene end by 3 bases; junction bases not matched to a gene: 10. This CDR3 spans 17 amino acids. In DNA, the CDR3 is TGTGCTAGTGGTTTGACCGAAAGGGACAGGGAGGACTATGGCTACACCTTC. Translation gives CASGLTERDREDYGYTF.

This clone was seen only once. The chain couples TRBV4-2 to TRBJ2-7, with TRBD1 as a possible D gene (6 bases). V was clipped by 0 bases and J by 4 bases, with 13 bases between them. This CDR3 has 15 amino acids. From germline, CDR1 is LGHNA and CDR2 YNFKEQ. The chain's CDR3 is CASSQDTGSGYEQYF. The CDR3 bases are TGTGCCAGCAGCCAAGATACAGGGTCGGGTTACGAGCAGTACTTC.

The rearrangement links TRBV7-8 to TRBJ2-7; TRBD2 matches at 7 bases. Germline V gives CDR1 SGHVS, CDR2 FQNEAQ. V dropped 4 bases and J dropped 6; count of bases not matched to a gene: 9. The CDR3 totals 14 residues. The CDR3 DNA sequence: TGTGCCAGCAGCTGGACCGGGACTACTCCCGAGCAGTACTTC. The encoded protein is CASSWTGTTPEQYF.

The CDR3 DNA is TGTGCCAGCAGTCCCCGGACAGGGCGGAGGGGCACTGAAGCTTTCTTT. Translating it yields CASSPRTGRRGTEAFF. V is TRBV28 and J is TRBJ1-1; 8 bases are shared with TRBD1. Germline V lookup: CDR1 MDHEN, CDR2 SYDVKM. V gave up 5 bases and J gave up 4 bases; unmatched junction bases: 12. The length of the CDR3 is 16 residues. Full variable domain (rest looked up from reference TRBV28 and TRBJ1-1): DVKVTQSSRYLVKRTGEKVFLECVQDMDHENMFWYRQDPGLGLRLIYFSYDVKMKEKGDIPEGYSVSREKKERFSLILESASTNQTSMYLCASSPRTGRRGTEAFFGQGTRLTVV.

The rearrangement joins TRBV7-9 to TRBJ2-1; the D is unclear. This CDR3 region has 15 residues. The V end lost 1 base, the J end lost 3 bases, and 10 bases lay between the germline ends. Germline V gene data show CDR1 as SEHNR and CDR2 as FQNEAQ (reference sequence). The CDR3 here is CASSLGPVIYNEQFF. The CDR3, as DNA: TGTGCCAGCAGCTTAGGTCCAGTAATCTACAATGAGCAGTTCTTC.

Here the CDR3 reads CASSSRTSGGNYNEQFF. CDR3 coding DNA: TGTGCCAGCAGCTCTCGGACTAGCGGGGGGAATTACAATGAGCAGTTCTTC. The J gene is TRBJ2-1, the V gene TRBV7-2; 14 bases line up with TRBD2. Germline assignment: CDR1 SGHTA and CDR2 FQGNSA. The J segment lost 4 bases and the V segment lost 4 bases, leaving 6 bases of the junction unmatched. The CDR3 totals 17 residues. The full variable domain, with the rest looked up from reference TRBV7-2 and TRBJ2-1, is GAGVSQSPSNKVTEKGKDVELRCDPISGHTALYWYRQSLGQGLEFLIYFQGNSAPDKSGLPSDRFSAERTGGSVSTLTIQRTQQEDSAVYLCASSSRTSGGNYNEQFFGPGTRLTVL.

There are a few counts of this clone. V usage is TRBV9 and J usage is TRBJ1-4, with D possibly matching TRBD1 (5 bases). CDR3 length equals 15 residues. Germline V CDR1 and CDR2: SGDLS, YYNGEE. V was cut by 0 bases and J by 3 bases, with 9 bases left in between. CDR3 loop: CASSVGDLSNEKLFF. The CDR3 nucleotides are TGTGCCAGCAGCGTAGGGGACTTATCTAATGAAAAACTGTTTTTT.

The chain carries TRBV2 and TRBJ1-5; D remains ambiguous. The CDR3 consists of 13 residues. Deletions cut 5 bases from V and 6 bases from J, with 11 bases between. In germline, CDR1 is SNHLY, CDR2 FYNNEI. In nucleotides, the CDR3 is TGTGCCAGCAGTCCCCCTGGCCGTCAGCCCCAGCATTTT. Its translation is CASSPPGRQPQHF. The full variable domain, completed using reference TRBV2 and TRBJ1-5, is EPEVTQTPSHQVTQMGQEVILRCVPISNHLYFYWYRQILGQKVEFLVSFYNNEISEKSEIFDDQFSVERPDGSNFTLKIRSTKLEDSAMYFCASSPPGRQPQHFGDGTRLSIL.

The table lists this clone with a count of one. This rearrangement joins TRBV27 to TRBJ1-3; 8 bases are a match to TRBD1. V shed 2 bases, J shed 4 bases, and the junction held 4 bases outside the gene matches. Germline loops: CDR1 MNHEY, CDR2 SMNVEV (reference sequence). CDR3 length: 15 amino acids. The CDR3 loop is CASSLQGASGNTIYF. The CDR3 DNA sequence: TGTGCCAGCAGTTTACAGGGGGCGTCGGGAAACACCATATATTTT.

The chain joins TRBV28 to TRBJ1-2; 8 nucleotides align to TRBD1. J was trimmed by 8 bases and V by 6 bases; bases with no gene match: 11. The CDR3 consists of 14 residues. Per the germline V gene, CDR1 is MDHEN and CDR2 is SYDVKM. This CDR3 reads CASSFQGALSGYTF. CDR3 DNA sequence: TGTGCCAGCAGCTTCCAGGGGGCCTTATCGGGCTACACCTTC.

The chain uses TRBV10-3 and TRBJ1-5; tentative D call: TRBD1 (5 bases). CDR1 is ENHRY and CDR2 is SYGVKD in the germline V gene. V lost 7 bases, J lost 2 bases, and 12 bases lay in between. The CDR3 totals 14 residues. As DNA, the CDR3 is TGTGCCATCAAAGGGGCCCCAGGCAATCAGCCCCAGCATTTT. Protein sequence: CAIKGAPGNQPQHF.

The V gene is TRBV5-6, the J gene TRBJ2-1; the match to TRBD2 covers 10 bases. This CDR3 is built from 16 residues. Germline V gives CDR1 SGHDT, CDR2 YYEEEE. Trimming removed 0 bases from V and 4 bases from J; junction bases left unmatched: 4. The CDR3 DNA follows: TGTGCCAGCAGCTTGGTTGGACTAGCGGAATACAATGAGCAGTTCTTC. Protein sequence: CASSLVGLAEYNEQFF.